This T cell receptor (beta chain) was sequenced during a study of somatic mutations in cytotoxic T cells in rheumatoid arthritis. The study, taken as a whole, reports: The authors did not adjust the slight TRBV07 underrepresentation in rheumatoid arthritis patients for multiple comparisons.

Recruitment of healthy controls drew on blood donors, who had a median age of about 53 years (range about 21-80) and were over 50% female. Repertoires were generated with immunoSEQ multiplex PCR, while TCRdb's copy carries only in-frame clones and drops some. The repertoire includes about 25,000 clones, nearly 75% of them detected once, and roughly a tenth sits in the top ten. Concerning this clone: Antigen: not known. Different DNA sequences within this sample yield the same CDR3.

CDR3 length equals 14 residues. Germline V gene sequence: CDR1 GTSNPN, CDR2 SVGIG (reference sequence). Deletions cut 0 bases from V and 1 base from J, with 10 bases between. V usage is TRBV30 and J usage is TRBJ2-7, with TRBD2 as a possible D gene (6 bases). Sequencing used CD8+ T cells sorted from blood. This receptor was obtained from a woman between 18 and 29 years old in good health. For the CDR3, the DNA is TGTGCCTGGAGTGTACTCGGGGGTTCCTACGAGCAGTACTTC. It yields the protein CAWSVLGGSYEQYF.